What follows are 27 T cell receptor beta chains derived from one specimen sequenced in a study of CD8 T cells in ankylosing spondylitis. TCRdb re-called the 5' RACE reads through MiXCR, storing one row per CDR3 protein. Among about 340,000 distinct CDR3 sequences listed, roughly 15% were seen once. Sample: blood, either unsorted or a sorted T cell fraction (not recorded which). The receptor source for this set is a male donor with ankylosing spondylitis or in good health (not recorded which).

This clonotype has more than one count but fewer than ten. The rearrangement links TRBV3-1 to TRBJ1-3; 12 positions match TRBD1. The germline V gene encodes CDR1 LGHDT and CDR2 YNNKEL (reference sequence). V shed 1 base and J 8 bases; nucleotides not matched to a gene: 3. CDR3 length equals 15 residues. The CDR3 sequence: CASSQGGQGAYTIYF. Written as DNA, the CDR3 is TGTGCCAGCAGCCAAGGGGGACAGGGGGCGTACACCATATATTTT. The variable domain in full, with the rest retrieved from reference TRBV3-1 and TRBJ1-3, is DTAVSQTPKYLVTQMGNDKSIKCEQNLGHDTMYWYKQDSKKFLKIMFSYNNKELIINETVPNRFSPKSPDKAHLNLHINSLELGDSAVYFCASSQGGQGAYTIYFGEGSWLTVV.

This clonotype was seen ten or more times. The CDR3 DNA reads as TGCAGCGTTGAGGAGGGGGCTGGGGCCAACGTCCTGACTTTC. Its translation: CSVEEGAGANVLTF. The J gene is TRBJ2-6, the V gene TRBV29-1; D assignment may be TRBD1 or TRBD2 (6 bases each). Germline loops: CDR1 SQVTM, CDR2 ANQGSEA. The CDR3 runs 14 residues. Trimming left V 3 bases short and J 2 bases short, with 8 bases between. The variable domain in full, with the rest retrieved from reference TRBV29-1 and TRBJ2-6, is SAVISQKPSRDICQRGTSLTIQCQVDSQVTMMFWYRQQPGQSLTLIATANQGSEATYESGFVIDKFPISRPNLTFSTLTVSNMSPEDSSIYLCSVEEGAGANVLTFGAGSRLTVL.

This rearrangement joins TRBV29-1 to TRBJ1-2; 8 nucleotides match TRBD1. Germline V gene lookup returns CDR1 SQVTM and CDR2 ANQGSEA. The CDR3 consists of 13 residues. V lost 2 bases, J lost 6 bases, and 5 bases stayed unmatched. For the CDR3, the DNA is TGCAGCGTTGAACCCAGGGGGCTGGATGGCTACACCTTC. It encodes CSVEPRGLDGYTF.

In this sample, this clonotype turned up a few times. The chain joins TRBV20-1 to TRBJ2-4; no reliable D call. The length of the CDR3 is 11 residues. V was clipped by 5 bases and J by 5 bases, with 7 bases between them. Germline V gene lookup returns CDR1 DFQATT and CDR2 SNEGSKA (reference sequence). The CDR3 bases are TGCAGTGCTCGCCTACAAAACATTCAGTACTTC. It translates to CSARLQNIQYF.

J is TRBJ2-3 and V is TRBV18; D unresolved. V gave up 3 bases and J gave up 6 bases, with 10 bases separating them. Germline assignment: CDR1 KGHSH and CDR2 LQKENI. This CDR3 is built from 13 residues. CDR3 sequence (DNA): TGTGCCAGCTCACCGGGAAGAGGCGATACGCAGTATTTT. Translating it yields CASSPGRGDTQYF.

This clonotype showed up many times. The DNA of the CDR3 is TGCGCCAGCAGCTTGGGATCGAACACAGGGAGGATAGAGCAGTACTTC. Protein: CASSLGSNTGRIEQYF. The rearrangement links TRBV5-1 to TRBJ2-7, with D perhaps given as TRBD1 or TRBD2 (6 bases each). This CDR3 is built from 16 residues. Germline loops: CDR1 SGHRS, CDR2 YFSETQ. V gave up 0 bases and J gave up 7 bases, with 20 bases separating them.

The CDR3 nucleotides are TGCAGTGCTAGAGATCTAGCGGGAGGAGAGACCCAGTACTTC. Translation: CSARDLAGGETQYF. The genes are TRBV20-1 and TRBJ2-5; 11 bases line up with TRBD2. This CDR3 region has 14 residues. V lost 0 bases and J lost 4; bases outside the gene matches: 1. CDR1 is DFQATT, CDR2 SNEGSKA, per germline (reference sequence).

This clonotype has more than one count but fewer than ten. This chain connects TRBV29-1 to TRBJ2-7; D not resolved. Germline values: CDR1 SQVTM, CDR2 ANQGSEA. Between the trimmed V and J ends, which lost 4 bases and 0 bases, there was a span of 10 bases. The CDR3 has 13 amino acids. The CDR3 DNA follows: TGCAGCGTTGGGGCCGGTTCCTCCTACGAGCAGTACTTC. Encoded protein: CSVGAGSSYEQYF.

The J gene is TRBJ1-2, the V gene TRBV20-1; D gene unclear. The CDR3 runs 11 residues. With 3 bases removed from V and 1 base from J, the gap between germline ends came to 3 bases. Germline values: CDR1 DFQATT, CDR2 SNEGSKA (reference sequence). The CDR3 loop is CSASHNYGYTF. For the CDR3, the DNA is TGCAGTGCTAGTCATAACTATGGCTACACCTTC.

This clonotype has only a few counts. The CDR3 nucleotides read TGTGCCAGCAGTCCGAATAGCGGGGGCTTCTACGAGCAGTACTTC. This translates into CASSPNSGGFYEQYF. The chain links TRBV6-1 to TRBJ2-7, with 9 bases aligning to TRBD2. Germline V gives CDR1 MNHNS, CDR2 SASEGT. This CDR3 has 15 amino acids. After removal of 5 bases from V and 3 bases from J, the junction contained 8 bases not matched to a gene.

This clonotype was observed a single time. The chain couples TRBV20-1 to TRBJ2-1; 8 bases line up with TRBD1. This CDR3 region has 14 residues. The V segment lost 6 bases and the J segment 6 bases; nucleotides outside the gene matches: 10. Per the germline V gene, CDR1 is DFQATT and CDR2 is SNEGSKA (reference sequence). The CDR3 nucleotides are TGCAGTGCGAGCCCAGGGGGCAGGGTCAATGAGCAGTTCTTC. It yields the protein CSASPGGRVNEQFF.

V is TRBV6-1 and J is TRBJ2-2; a possible D gene is TRBD1 (5 bases). CDR1 is MNHNS, CDR2 SASEGT, per germline. V was clipped by 4 bases and J by 4 bases, with 16 bases between them. This CDR3 has 16 amino acids. The DNA for the CDR3 is TGTGCCAGCAGTGCGAGGCAGACAGATCCCACCGGGGAGCTGTTTTTT. Its translation: CASSARQTDPTGELFF.

The rearrangement links TRBV12-3 or TRBV12-4 to TRBJ2-5, with 13 bases identical to TRBD2. This CDR3 spans 16 amino acids. V lost 2 bases, J lost 7 bases, and 7 bases stayed unmatched. The CDR3 sequence: CASSLKTSGGWRTQYF. The DNA of the CDR3 is TGTGCCAGCAGTTTAAAGACTAGCGGGGGGTGGCGGACCCAGTACTTC.

V and J are TRBV6-1 and TRBJ1-2; 7 nucleotides align to TRBD1. Trimming took 7 bases from V and 2 from J; bases not matched to a gene: 10. This CDR3 spans 15 amino acids. The V gene's germline CDR1 is MNHNS and CDR2 SASEGT. The CDR3 sequence is CASTTSRGGNYGYTF. The CDR3 DNA reads TGTGCCAGCACCACATCGAGAGGGGGCAACTATGGCTACACCTTC.

This clonotype was seen more than once but under ten times. V and J are TRBV15 and TRBJ2-3; D ambiguous. V dropped 9 bases and J dropped 2 bases, with 18 bases sitting between them. The CDR3 has 15 residues. Germline lookup yields CDR1 LNHNV and CDR2 YYDKDF (reference sequence). CDR3 loop: CATREDMVYTDTQYF. CDR3 nucleotide sequence: TGTGCCACGAGAGAAGACATGGTCTACACAGATACGCAGTATTTT.

The chain uses TRBV12-3 or TRBV12-4 and TRBJ1-2, with D perhaps matching TRBD1 (5 bases). The CDR3 runs 12 residues. Trimming pared 4 bases from V and 5 bases from J, leaving 8 bases between. The CDR3 bases are TGTGCCAGCAGTTGGGGCCAATATGGCTACACCTTC. Its translation: CASSWGQYGYTF.

This clonotype has more than one count but fewer than ten. The rearrangement links TRBV6-1 to TRBJ2-3; D perhaps matches TRBD2 (7 bases). This CDR3 has 16 residues. V was trimmed by 4 bases and J by 2 bases, leaving 16 bases between them. The germline V gene encodes CDR1 MNHNS and CDR2 SASEGT. For the CDR3, the DNA is TGTGCCAGCAGTGGAAGAGGGGGGGCCTACACAGATACGCAGTATTTT. Translating gives CASSGRGGAYTDTQYF.

This clonotype was seen more than once but under ten times. The V gene is TRBV5-1, the J gene TRBJ2-5; D is perhaps TRBD2 (6 bases). CDR1 SGHRS and CDR2 YFSETQ come from the germline V gene. The CDR3 length is 12 residues. Trimming took 6 bases from V and 4 from J, leaving 10 bases between them. This CDR3 reads CASTPGGETQYF. The CDR3 DNA reads as TGCGCCAGCACCCCCGGGGGAGAGACCCAGTACTTC.

The V gene is TRBV24-1, the J gene TRBJ2-5; TRBD1 agrees at 10 bases. Germline V gene lookup returns CDR1 KGHDR and CDR2 SFDVKD. The CDR3 has 15 residues. The ends lost 3 bases at V and 4 bases at J; junction bases unmatched: 4. For the CDR3, the DNA is TGTGCCACCAGTGATAGAGGGGACAGGGGAGAGACCCAGTACTTC. Translation: CATSDRGDRGETQYF.

This clonotype has just a few counts. The V gene is TRBV14, the J gene TRBJ2-1; TRBD2 matches at 7 bases. CDR3 size: 17 residues. Germline CDR1 is SGHDN and CDR2 is FVKESK. V trimming: 2 bases; J trimming: 5 bases; junction bases outside the gene matches: 12. This chain's CDR3 is CASSQRTSPLWDNEQFF. The DNA for the CDR3 is TGTGCCAGCAGCCAACGGACTAGTCCCCTTTGGGACAATGAGCAGTTCTTC.

This clonotype was counted between two and nine times. This chain links TRBV10-3 with TRBJ2-1; TRBD2 matches at 7 bases. V was clipped by 4 bases and J by 8 bases; unmatched bases: 8. Per the germline V gene, CDR1 is ENHRY and CDR2 is SYGVKD. The CDR3 has 14 residues. DNA for the CDR3: TGTGCCATCAGTGCTACTAGCGCTGGTGATGAGCAGTTCTTC. Amino acids: CAISATSAGDEQFF.

This clonotype was seen only a few times. V gene TRBV5-5 combines with J gene TRBJ2-1; 11 nucleotides agree with TRBD2. The CDR3 covers 16 residues. CDR1 and CDR2 from the germline V gene are SGHKS and YYEKEE (reference sequence). V shed 1 base and J 3 bases; nucleotides not matched to a gene: 3. The DNA of the CDR3 is TGTGCCAGCAGCTTGCCGACTAGCGGGATCTACAATGAGCAGTTCTTC. It codes for CASSLPTSGIYNEQFF.

The chain links TRBV2 to TRBJ2-1; 11 bases agree with TRBD1. This CDR3 comprises 15 residues. Germline assignment: CDR1 SNHLY and CDR2 FYNNEI. Losses at the gene ends were 7 bases for V and 9 bases for J; bases not matched to a gene: 11. The CDR3 loop reads CASNSPGQGGSEQFF. CDR3 sequence (DNA): TGTGCCAGCAACTCACCGGGACAGGGGGGTAGTGAGCAGTTCTTC.

This clonotype was observed at least ten times. The J gene is TRBJ2-1, the V gene TRBV24-1, with D perhaps TRBD1 (5 bases). The CDR3 has 16 amino acids. Germline loops: CDR1 KGHDR, CDR2 SFDVKD. V was cut by 3 bases and J by 0 bases, with 11 bases left in between. The CDR3 loop is CATSDADTLSYNEQFF. CDR3 in DNA: TGTGCCACCAGTGATGCGGACACCCTCTCCTACAATGAGCAGTTCTTC.

The table lists this clonotype with a few counts. The rearrangement links TRBV5-1 to TRBJ1-2, with 7 bases lining up with TRBD1. CDR1 is SGHRS, CDR2 YFSETQ, per germline. The V and J ends lost 1 base and 8 bases, in that order; junction bases with no gene match: 5. This CDR3 has 13 residues. CDR3 region: CASSLLDREGYTF. CDR3 DNA: TGCGCCAGCAGCTTGCTCGACAGGGAAGGCTACACCTTC.

The chain couples TRBV6-2 or TRBV6-3 to TRBJ2-1; TRBD1 aligns across 11 bases. This CDR3 spans 20 amino acids. CDR1 MNHEY and CDR2 SVGEGT come from the germline V gene. J was trimmed by 1 base and V by 4 bases; bases with no gene match: 15. As DNA, the CDR3 is TGTGCCAGCAGTTTTAGGGGAGGACAGGGGGCCGTCTGGTCCTACAATGAGCAGTTCTTC. Translated, it gives CASSFRGGQGAVWSYNEQFF.

This clonotype has only a few counts. J is TRBJ1-5 and V is TRBV5-1; D remains ambiguous. Per germline, CDR1 SGHRS and CDR2 YFSETQ. V was pared by 2 bases and J by 5 bases, with 8 bases between. The CDR3 is 13 amino acids. CDR3 nucleotides: TGCGCCAGCAGCTTCGGAGTTGATCAGCCCCAGCATTTT. Amino acid sequence: CASSFGVDQPQHF.